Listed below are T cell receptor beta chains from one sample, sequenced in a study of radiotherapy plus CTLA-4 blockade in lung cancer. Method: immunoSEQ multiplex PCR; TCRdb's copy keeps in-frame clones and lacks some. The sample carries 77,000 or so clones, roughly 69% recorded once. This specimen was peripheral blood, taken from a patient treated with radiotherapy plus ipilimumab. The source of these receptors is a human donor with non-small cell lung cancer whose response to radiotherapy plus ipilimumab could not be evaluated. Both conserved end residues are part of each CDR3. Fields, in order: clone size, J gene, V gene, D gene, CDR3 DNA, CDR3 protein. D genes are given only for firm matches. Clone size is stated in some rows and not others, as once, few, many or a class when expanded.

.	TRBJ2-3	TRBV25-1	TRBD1	TGTGCCAGCAGTGCCGACAGGGTTGAGGATACGCAGTATTTT	CASSADRVEDTQYF
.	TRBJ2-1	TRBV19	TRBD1	TGTGCCAGTATCGAAGGACAGGGGGCCTCGGATGAGCAGTTCTTC	CASIEGQGASDEQFF
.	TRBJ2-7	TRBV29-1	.	TGCAGCGTGGTCTGGACTTACGAGCAGTACTTC	CSVVWTYEQYF
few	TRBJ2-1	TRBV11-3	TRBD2	TGTGCCAGCAGCTTGGGACTAGCGGGGGCCTACAATGAGCAGTTCTTC	CASSLGLAGAYNEQFF
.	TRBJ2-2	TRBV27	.	TGTGCCAGCAGTTTAATGTCCCTCACCGGGGAGCTGTTTTTT	CASSLMSLTGELFF
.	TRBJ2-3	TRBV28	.	TGTGCCAGCAGTTTAGGAGTTCGCACAGATACGCAGTATTTT	CASSLGVRTDTQYF
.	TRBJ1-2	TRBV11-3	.	TGTGCCAGCAGCTTAGATCTGGGGCCCCCGCCGTCGGGCGGCTACACCTTC	CASSLDLGPPPSGGYTF
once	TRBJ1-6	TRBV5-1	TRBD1	TGCGCCAGCAGGGAGACAGGGTCCTATAATTCACCCCTCCACTTT	CASRETGSYNSPLHF
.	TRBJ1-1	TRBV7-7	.	TGTGCCAGCAGTTCCGCTATGAACACTGAAGCTTTCTTT	CASSSAMNTEAFF
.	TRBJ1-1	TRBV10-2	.	TGCGCCAGCAGTGGTTCGTTCACTGAAGCTTTCTTT	CASSGSFTEAFF
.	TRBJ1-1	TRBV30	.	TGTGCCTGGAGTCTTACAGGGAACGCTGAAGCTTTCTTT	CAWSLTGNAEAFF
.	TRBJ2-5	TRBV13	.	TGTGCCAGCAGCCTCCTCGCAGGGGGGTACCAAGAGACCCAGTACTTC	CASSLLAGGYQETQYF
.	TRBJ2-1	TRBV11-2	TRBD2	TGTGCCAGCGCTAGCGGGAGGGTGAATGAGCAGTTCTTC	CASASGRVNEQFF
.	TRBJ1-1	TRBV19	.	TGTGCCAGTAGTGTGGACAGGAACACTGAAGCTTTCTTT	CASSVDRNTEAFF
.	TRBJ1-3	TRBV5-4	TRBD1	TGTGCCAGCAGCCACCACCCGGACAGGGGCTCTGGAAACACCATATATTTT	CASSHHPDRGSGNTIYF
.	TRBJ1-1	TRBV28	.	TGTGCCAGCAGTCCCGGGGGGGCGAACACTGAAGCTTTCTTT	CASSPGGANTEAFF
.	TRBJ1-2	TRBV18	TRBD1	TGTGCCAGCTCACTGGGACAGGGCTCCTATGGCTACACCTTC	CASSLGQGSYGYTF
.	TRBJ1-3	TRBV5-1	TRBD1	TGCGCCAGCAGTCGGCAGGGGGACCTTACCTCTGGAAACACCATATATTTT	CASSRQGDLTSGNTIYF
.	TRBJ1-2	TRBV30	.	TGTGCCTGGAGTGTACGGGAGGGGCATGGCTACACCTTC	CAWSVREGHGYTF
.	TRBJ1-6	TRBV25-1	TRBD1	TGTGCCAGCAGCCGGGACAGTCGTTCACCCCTCCACTTT	CASSRDSRSPLHF
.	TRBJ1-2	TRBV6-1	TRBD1	TGTGCCAGCAGAACAGGGGACTATGGCTACACCTTC	CASRTGDYGYTF
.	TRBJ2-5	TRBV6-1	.	TGTGCCAGCAGTGAAGGGGCCGGGGTGGGAGAGACCCAGTACTTC	CASSEGAGVGETQYF
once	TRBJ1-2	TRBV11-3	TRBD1	TGTGCCAGCCAAACAGGGGGCGAATATGGCTACACCTTC	CASQTGGEYGYTF
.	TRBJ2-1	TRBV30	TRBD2	TGTGCCTGGAGTGTACCGGGGACTAGCGGGAGTGATGAGCAGTTCTTC	CAWSVPGTSGSDEQFF
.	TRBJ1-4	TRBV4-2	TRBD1	TGTGCCAGCAGCCAACGACAGGGCCTAAATGAAAAACTGTTTTTT	CASSQRQGLNEKLFF
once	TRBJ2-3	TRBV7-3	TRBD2	TGTGCCAGCAGCTTAACTGTTCTAGCGGGAGGGCCTAGTACGCAGTATTTT	CASSLTVLAGGPSTQYF
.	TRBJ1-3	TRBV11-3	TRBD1	TGTGCCAGCAGCTCGCCCGACAGGGGGGACAGAAACACCATATATTTT	CASSSPDRGDRNTIYF
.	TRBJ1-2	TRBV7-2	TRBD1	TGTGCCAGCAGCTTATTGACAGGGATTAACTATGGCTACACCTTC	CASSLLTGINYGYTF
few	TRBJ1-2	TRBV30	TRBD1	TGTGCCTGGGCTAAAACAGGGGTGGATGGCTACACCTTC	CAWAKTGVDGYTF
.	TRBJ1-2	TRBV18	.	TGTGCCAGCTCACCGGCGGGGGCCTATGGCTACACCTTC	CASSPAGAYGYTF
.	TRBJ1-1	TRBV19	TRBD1	TGTGCCAGTAGCATAACAGGGGTCGCGACTGAAGCTTTCTTT	CASSITGVATEAFF
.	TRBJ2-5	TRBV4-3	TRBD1	TGCGCCAGCAGCCAAGCCACAGGGGGCTTCCAGACCCAGTACTTC	CASSQATGGFQTQYF
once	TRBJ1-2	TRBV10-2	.	TGCGCCAGCAGTGTGGCAGGGGATGGCTACACCTTC	CASSVAGDGYTF